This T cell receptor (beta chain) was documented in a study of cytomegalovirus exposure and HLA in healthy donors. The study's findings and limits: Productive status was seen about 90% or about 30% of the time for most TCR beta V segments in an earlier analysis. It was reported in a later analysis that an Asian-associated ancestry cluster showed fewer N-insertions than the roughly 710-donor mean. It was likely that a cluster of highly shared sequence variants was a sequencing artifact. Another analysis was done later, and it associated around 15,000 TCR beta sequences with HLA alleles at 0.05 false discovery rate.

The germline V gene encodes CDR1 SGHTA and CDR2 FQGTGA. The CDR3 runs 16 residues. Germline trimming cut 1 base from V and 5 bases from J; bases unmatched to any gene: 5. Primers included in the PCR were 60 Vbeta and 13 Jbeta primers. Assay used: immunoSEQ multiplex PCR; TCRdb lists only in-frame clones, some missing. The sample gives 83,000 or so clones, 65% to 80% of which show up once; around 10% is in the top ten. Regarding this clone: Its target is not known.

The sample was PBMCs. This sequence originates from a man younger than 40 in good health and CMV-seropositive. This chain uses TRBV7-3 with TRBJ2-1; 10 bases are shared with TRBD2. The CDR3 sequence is CASSLKSGGVHNEQFF. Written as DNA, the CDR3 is TGTGCCAGCAGCTTAAAAAGCGGGGGGGTCCACAATGAGCAGTTCTTC.